The present T cell receptor beta chain was sequenced within a study of blood T cell repertoires in COVID-19. In the study overall: PBMCs, B-cell-depleted T cells, or T cells were the source of the cDNA or gDNA that made up the material.

CDR1 is MNHEY, CDR2 SMNVEV, per germline (reference sequence). V lost 5 bases, J lost 1 base, and 23 bases lay in between. This CDR3 spans 18 amino acids. As processed by the authors: Nucleated cell counts were estimated from reference gene primer amplification. This table comes from immunoSEQ multiplex PCR, and its TCRdb copy is limited to in-frame clones, with some not included. V and J calls and clone size are copied from that table; D and trimming were computed from the DNA. The sample lists hundreds of thousands of clones; approximately 80% were seen once. Sequencing was done on a sample of peripheral blood. The chain has TRBV27 and TRBJ2-5; D is perhaps TRBD1 (6 bases). This receptor was taken from a woman aged 40 to 50 with active or convalescent COVID-19. The CDR3 region is CASSAAPGVYYIQETQYF. Written as DNA, the CDR3 is TGTGCCAGCAGTGCCGCCCCAGGGGTGTATTATATCCAAGAGACCCAGTACTTC.